Described below is a single TCR beta chain sequence and its context. Production of TCR beta cDNA relied on 5'RACE template switching with UMIs. No DNA is given; TCRdb re-called the 5' RACE reads and lists each CDR3 protein once. The sample totals 200,000 to 300,000 distinct CDR3 sequences. The source of the sample is a study of T cells expressing NK-cell markers. CDR1 is SGHVS, CDR2 FQNEAQ, per germline. The CDR3 contains 15 residues. This chain uses TRBV7-8 with TRBJ2-1; TCRdb's D call of TRBD1 is untestable without DNA. The clonotype originates from a man younger than 30 in good health. The sample was blood T cells: a sorted CD56 or NKG2C T cell subset, CD4+ or CD8+ T cells, or bulk PBMC T cells (not recorded which). The CDR3 loop is CASSFSGTGINEQFF. Full variable domain (remainder filled in from reference TRBV7-8 and TRBJ2-1): GAGVSQSPRYKVAKRGQDVALRCDPISGHVSLFWYQQALGQGPEFLTYFQNEAQLDKSGLPSDRFFAERPEGSVSTLKIQRTQQEDSAVYLCASSFSGTGINEQFFGPGTRLTVL.